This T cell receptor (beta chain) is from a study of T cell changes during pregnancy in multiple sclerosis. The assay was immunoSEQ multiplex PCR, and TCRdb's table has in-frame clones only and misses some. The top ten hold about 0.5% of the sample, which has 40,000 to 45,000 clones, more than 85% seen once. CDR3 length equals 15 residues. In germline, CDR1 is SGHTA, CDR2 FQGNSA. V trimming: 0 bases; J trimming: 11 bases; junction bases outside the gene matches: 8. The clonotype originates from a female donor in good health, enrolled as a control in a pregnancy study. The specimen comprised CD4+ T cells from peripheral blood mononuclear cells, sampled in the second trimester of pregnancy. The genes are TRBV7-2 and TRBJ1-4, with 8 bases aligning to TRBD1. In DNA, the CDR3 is TGTGCCAGCAGCTTAGCGAGGACAGGGTACGGGAAACTGTTTTTT. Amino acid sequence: CASSLARTGYGKLFF.